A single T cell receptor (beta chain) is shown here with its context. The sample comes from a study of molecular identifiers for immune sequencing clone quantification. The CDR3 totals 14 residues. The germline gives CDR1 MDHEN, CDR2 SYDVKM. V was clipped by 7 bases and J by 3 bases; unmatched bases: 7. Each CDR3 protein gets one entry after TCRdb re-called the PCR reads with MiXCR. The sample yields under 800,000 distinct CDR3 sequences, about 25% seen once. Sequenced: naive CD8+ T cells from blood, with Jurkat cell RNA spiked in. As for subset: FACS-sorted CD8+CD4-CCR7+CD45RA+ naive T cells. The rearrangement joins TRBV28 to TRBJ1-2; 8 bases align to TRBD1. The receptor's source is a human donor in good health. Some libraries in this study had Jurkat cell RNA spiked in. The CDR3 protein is CASTRTGLDYGYTF. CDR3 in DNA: TGTGCCAGCACCAGGACAGGGTTGGACTATGGCTACACCTTC.